This TCR beta chain was sequenced during a study of blood T cell repertoires in COVID-19. The CDR3 runs to 15 residues. V was cut by 6 bases and J by 5 bases, with 19 bases left in between. The germline V gene encodes CDR1 LGHNT and CDR2 FRNRAP. Libraries were prepared by immunoSEQ multiplex PCR; TCRdb keeps only in-frame clonotypes and omits some of them. The data hold approximately 230,000 clones, with about four fifths observed a single time. Material for sequencing was peripheral blood. V usage is TRBV12-5 and J usage is TRBJ1-1; tentative D call: TRBD1 (6 bases). The receptor comes from a man older than 75 with acute or convalescent COVID-19. This chain's CDR3 is CASGGYRVWETEAFF. The CDR3 region has the DNA TGTGCTAGTGGGGGTTACAGGGTATGGGAGACTGAAGCTTTCTTT. Variable domain in full (rest from reference TRBV12-5 and TRBJ1-1): DARVTQTPRHKVTEMGQEVTMRCQPILGHNTVFWYRQTMMQGLELLAYFRNRAPLDDSGMPKDRFSAEMPDATLATLKIQPSEPRDSAVYFCASGGYRVWETEAFFGQGTRLTVV.